This passage covers 22 T cell receptor beta chains from one sample sequenced in a study of T cell repertoires in cytomegalovirus infection (dated by TCRdb to between 2019 and 2020). The listed sequencing device is Illumina HiSeq 1500. TCRdb trimmed the raw reads at Q25, called clones with MiXCR and kept productive beta chains. Rows with a matching CDR3 protein are joined into one entry that keeps the most common DNA and genes. A total of 600,000 to 800,000 distinct CDR3 sequences appear in this sample, roughly 26% of them only once. The top ten clonotypes cover roughly 8% of the sample. Sequencing was performed on CD8+ T cells from PBMCs. These receptors were collected from a human donor in good health (CMV status not recorded). Some clones in this sample may be carry-over from other donors' samples.

As for this clonotype: Relative to the germline gene, one junction end is altered; a read error may explain this. This chain uses TRBV28 with TRBJ1-1; no definite D call. Germline V gene sequence: CDR1 MDHEN, CDR2 SYDVKM. This CDR3 spans 15 amino acids. The CDR3 nucleotides read TGTGCCAGCAGTTCCAAAGGCAGATTGAACACTGTAGCTTTCTTT. This sequence encodes CASSSKGRLNTVAFF.

The J gene is TRBJ2-1, the V gene TRBV28; TRBD2 agrees at 14 bases. Germline CDR1 reads MDHEN; CDR2 reads SYDVKM. V lost 5 bases, J lost 6 bases, and 6 bases stayed unmatched. This CDR3 comprises 16 residues. DNA for the CDR3: TGTGCCAGCAGTATCAGACTAGCGGGGGGGCTCAATGAGCAGTTCTTC. Protein sequence: CASSIRLAGGLNEQFF.

This clonotype came up a few times. The chain recombines TRBV29-1 with TRBJ2-3; D tentatively reads TRBD1 or TRBD2 (5 bases each). Germline-derived CDR1 and CDR2 are SQVTM and ANQGSEA. This CDR3 comprises 12 residues. Trimming took off 6 bases at V and 4 bases at J, with 11 bases between the two ends. The DNA of the CDR3 is TGCAGCGTGCCGGGACGCCCAGATACGCAGTATTTT. The encoded protein is CSVPGRPDTQYF.

This clonotype was detected a few times. The chain combines TRBV20-1 with TRBJ1-5; 9 bases map to TRBD1. The CDR3 has 14 residues. V trimming: 4 bases; J trimming: 6 bases; junction bases outside the gene matches: 7. Germline CDR1 is DFQATT and CDR2 is SNEGSKA (reference sequence). CDR3 protein: CSAIKGQGSQPQHF. The CDR3, as DNA: TGCAGTGCTATAAAGGGACAGGGTTCTCAGCCCCAGCATTTT.

This clonotype turned up a few times. CDR3: CASSPQRAGNYGYTF. The CDR3, as DNA: TGTGCCAGCAGCCCGCAAAGGGCGGGGAACTATGGCTACACCTTC. This chain connects TRBV12-3 or TRBV12-4 to TRBJ1-2, with D unresolved. This CDR3 region has 15 residues. V was shortened by 6 bases and J by 2 bases, with 16 bases between the two germline ends.

Only a few counts were recorded for this clonotype. The rearrangement uses TRBV5-5 and TRBJ1-2; D unresolved. Trimming shortened V by 2 bases and J by 0 bases, and 11 bases separated the two germline ends. Looked up from germline, CDR1 is SGHKS and CDR2 is YYEKEE (reference sequence). The CDR3 spans 15 residues. The CDR3 DNA is TGTGCCAGCAGCTTATCAGGAGAGGCTAACTATGGCTACACCTTC. It encodes CASSLSGEANYGYTF. Variable domain in full (rest from reference TRBV5-5 and TRBJ1-2): DAGVTQSPTHLIKTRGQQVTLRCSPISGHKSVSWYQQVLGQGPQFIFQYYEKEERGRGNFPDRFSARQFPNYSSELNVNALLLGDSALYLCASSLSGEANYGYTFGSGTRLTVV.

CDR3 DNA sequence: TGCAGTGCTAGAGATCCCGGGGGGACAGCCGATGGCTACACCTTC. This encodes CSARDPGGTADGYTF. The chain is built from TRBV20-1 and TRBJ1-2, with 7 bases lining up with TRBD1. The length of the CDR3 is 15 residues. Trimming removed 0 bases from V and 6 bases from J; junction bases left unmatched: 10. Germline values: CDR1 DFQATT, CDR2 SNEGSKA (reference sequence).

This clonotype appeared many times. This chain connects TRBV11-2 to TRBJ2-3; 8 nucleotides match TRBD2. The trim removed 5 bases at V and 5 bases at J, leaving 18 bases unmatched. CDR1 is SGHAT and CDR2 is FQNNGV in the germline V gene. CDR3 size: 18 residues. This chain's CDR3 is CASSQGEIGGGTLDTQYF. For the CDR3, the DNA is TGTGCCAGCAGCCAAGGGGAGATCGGCGGGGGGACCCTAGATACGCAGTATTTT.

The sample holds a few counts of this clonotype. V gene TRBV6-6 combines with J gene TRBJ2-3, with 12 bases fitting TRBD2. The ends lost 6 bases at V and 3 bases at J; junction bases unmatched: 10. CDR1 is MNHNY, CDR2 SVGAGI, per germline (reference sequence). The CDR3 is 17 amino acids. CDR3 sequence (DNA): TGTGCCAGCAGAACAACCGGACTAGCGGGACCGACAGATACGCAGTATTTT. This sequence encodes CASRTTGLAGPTDTQYF.

This clonotype was seen ten or more times. The rearrangement uses TRBV7-2 and TRBJ1-5; perhaps TRBD1 as D (5 bases). Germline assignment: CDR1 SGHTA and CDR2 FQGNSA. Trimming shortened V by 5 bases and J by 2 bases, and 16 bases separated the two germline ends. This CDR3 spans 16 amino acids. The CDR3 is CASSLGQGPRNQPQHF. In DNA form, the CDR3 reads TGTGCCAGCAGCCTTGGCCAGGGACCACGCAATCAGCCCCAGCATTTT.

There are a few counts of this clonotype. The CDR3: CASSLGASGTSGDYEQYV. The CDR3 nucleotides read TGTGCCAGCAGCTTAGGGGCCTCCGGGACTAGCGGGGACTACGAGCAGTACGTC. The J gene is TRBJ2-7, the V gene TRBV7-4, with TRBD2 matching over 13 bases. CDR1 and CDR2 from the germline V gene are SGHVT and SQSDAQ. The CDR3 runs to 18 residues. J was trimmed by 3 bases and V by 1 base; bases with no gene match: 9.

This clonotype was counted between two and nine times. This chain links TRBV20-1 with TRBJ1-5; perhaps TRBD1 as D (6 bases). The CDR3 has 15 amino acids. Germline V gives CDR1 DFQATT, CDR2 SNEGSKA (reference sequence). The germline V and J ends were trimmed by 6 bases and 7 bases, with 22 bases remaining between them. The CDR3 DNA is TGCAGTGCCAAAGAAGCCGGGACGGGGGGCCAGCCCCAGCATTTT. It is translated as CSAKEAGTGGQPQHF.

V and J are TRBV28 and TRBJ2-7, with D unresolved. Trimming took off 5 bases at V and 5 bases at J, with 19 bases between the two ends. Germline-derived CDR1 and CDR2 are MDHEN and SYDVKM. The CDR3 consists of 15 residues. CDR3 amino acids: CASSPGPYWSHEQYV. The CDR3 DNA sequence: TGTGCCAGCAGTCCCGGGCCCTATTGGTCCCACGAGCAGTACGTC.

This clonotype was counted only a few times. This rearrangement joins TRBV28 to TRBJ2-7; TRBD1 might be the D (6 bases). In germline, CDR1 is MDHEN, CDR2 SYDVKM. V dropped 5 bases and J dropped 2 bases, with 13 bases sitting between them. This CDR3 has 14 amino acids. This chain's CDR3 is CASSGLDSPYEQYV. In nucleotides, the CDR3 is TGTGCCAGCAGTGGATTGGACAGCCCCTACGAGCAGTACGTC.

This clonotype has only a few counts. The V and J genes are TRBV28 and TRBJ2-7, with no clear D. With 4 bases removed from V and 5 bases from J, the gap between germline ends came to 15 bases. The CDR3 runs 14 residues. Germline CDR1 MDHEN, CDR2 SYDVKM. CDR3 residues: CASSSVDWFNEQYV. The CDR3 nucleotides are TGTGCCAGCAGTTCCGTCGACTGGTTTAACGAGCAGTACGTC.

This clonotype was counted many times. This chain uses TRBV19 with TRBJ1-1, with TRBD1 identical over 9 bases. Germline V lookup: CDR1 LNHDA, CDR2 SQIVND (reference sequence). The V gene end was trimmed by 4 bases and the J gene end by 5 bases; junction bases not matched to a gene: 14. The CDR3 is 17 residues long. In DNA form, the CDR3 reads TGTGCCAGTAGTACCGCCTTCTACAGGGGGCTTTGGACTGAAGCTTTCTTT. This codes for CASSTAFYRGLWTEAFF.

This clonotype was counted only a few times. This chain joins TRBV7-9 and TRBJ2-2, with 8 bases aligning to TRBD1. This CDR3 contains 17 residues. Trimming removed 5 bases from V and 1 base from J; junction bases left unmatched: 9. Germline CDR1 is SEHNR and CDR2 is FQNEAQ (reference sequence). CDR3 sequence (DNA): TGTGCCAGCAGCCAAGCTACCGGGACAGGGAACACCGGGGAGCTGTTTTTT. It is translated as CASSQATGTGNTGELFF.

This clonotype has just a few counts. This chain joins TRBV28 and TRBJ1-4; perhaps TRBD1 as D (6 bases). The germline V gene has CDR1 MDHEN and CDR2 SYDVKM. The V and J ends lost 6 bases and 9 bases respectively, with 20 bases between them. The CDR3 has 15 residues. CDR3 sequence reads: CASSTVEGGAKKLFF. The CDR3 nucleotides read TGTGCCAGCAGCACGGTAGAGGGGGGGGCTAAAAAACTGTTTTTT.

This clonotype was picked up a small number of times. This sequence joins TRBV11-3 and TRBJ2-3; D not resolved. This CDR3 contains 14 residues. The V and J ends lost 3 bases and 4 bases respectively, with 11 bases between them. Germline CDR1 is SGHNT and CDR2 is YENEEA. CDR3 in amino acids: CASSFAEVADTQYF. The CDR3 DNA reads as TGTGCCAGCAGCTTTGCCGAGGTCGCAGATACGCAGTATTTT.

V usage is TRBV29-1 and J usage is TRBJ1-2; TRBD1 is a possible D gene (6 bases). There are 13 residues in the CDR3. V shed 4 bases and J shed 2 bases, with 11 bases lying between them. Germline CDR1 and CDR2: SQVTM and ANQGSEA. The CDR3 DNA sequence: TGCAGCGTTGCGCCTCAGGGGAACTATGGCTACACCTTC. Translating gives CSVAPQGNYGYTF.

This clonotype was seen at least ten times. The gene calls are TRBV6-5 and TRBJ2-5, with D perhaps being TRBD1 or TRBD2 (5 bases each). Trimming removed 9 bases from V and 2 bases from J, with 19 bases in between. The CDR3 loop spans 15 amino acids. Germline CDR1 and CDR2: MNHEY and SVGAGI. Here the CDR3 DNA reads TGTGCCAGTTGGGGGACCGCCGGGGTACAAGAGACCCAGTACTTC. It is translated as CASWGTAGVQETQYF.

This sequence joins TRBV19 and TRBJ2-2, with D possibly matching TRBD2 (5 bases). Germline values: CDR1 LNHDA, CDR2 SQIVND (reference sequence). Trimming cost V 0 bases and J 0 bases, with 11 bases left between them. The CDR3 consists of 17 residues. The CDR3, as DNA: TGTGCCAGTAGTATAGAAGGGAGACCCGCGAACACCGGGGAGCTGTTTTTT. Its protein is CASSIEGRPANTGELFF.